The source of this TCR beta chain is a study of cytomegalovirus exposure and HLA in healthy donors. The CDR3 is 16 amino acids. Germline V lookup: CDR1 SGDLS, CDR2 YYNGEE. The ends were cut back, 3 bases at V and 1 base at J, with 11 bases in the middle. PCR amplification relied on 60 Vbeta primers (plus 13 Jbeta primers). Sequenced by immunoSEQ multiplex PCR; TCRdb stores in-frame clones only, minus some. The profile shows roughly 180,000 clones, 76% of them singletons. What was sequenced was PBMCs. V is TRBV9 and J is TRBJ2-6; D unresolved. This TCR was recovered from a man aged 18 to 30 in good health and CMV-seronegative. The CDR3 nucleotides are TGTGCCAGCAGCGGCGGTATCGGGTCTGGGGCCAACGTCCTGACTTTC. Residues: CASSGGIGSGANVLTF.